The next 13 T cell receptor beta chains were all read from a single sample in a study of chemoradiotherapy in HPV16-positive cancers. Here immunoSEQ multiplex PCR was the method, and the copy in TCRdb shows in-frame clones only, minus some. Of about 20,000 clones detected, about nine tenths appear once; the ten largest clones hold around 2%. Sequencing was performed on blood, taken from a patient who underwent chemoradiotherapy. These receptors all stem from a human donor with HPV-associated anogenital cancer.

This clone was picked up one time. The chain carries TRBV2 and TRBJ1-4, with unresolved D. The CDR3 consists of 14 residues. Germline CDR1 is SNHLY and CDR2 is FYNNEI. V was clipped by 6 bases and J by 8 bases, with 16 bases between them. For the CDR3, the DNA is TGTGCCAGCAGGGAGACGGCCCCTAGGGAAAAACTGTTTTTT. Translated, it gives CASRETAPREKLFF.

The CDR3 DNA reads as TGCAGTGCGACGGAACGCAACGAGCAGTACTTC. It specifies CSATERNEQYF. The rearrangement links TRBV20-1 to TRBJ2-7; no definite D call. Trimming removed 6 bases at V and 5 bases at J, with 11 bases between. CDR3 length equals 11 residues. Germline V gene sequence: CDR1 DFQATT, CDR2 SNEGSKA (reference sequence).

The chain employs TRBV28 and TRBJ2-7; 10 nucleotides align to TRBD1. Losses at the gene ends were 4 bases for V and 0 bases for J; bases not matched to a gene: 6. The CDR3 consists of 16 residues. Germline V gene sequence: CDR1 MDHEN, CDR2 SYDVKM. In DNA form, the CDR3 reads TGTGCCAGCAGTTCGACAGGGGGCTTGCCCTCCTACGAGCAGTACTTC. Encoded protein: CASSSTGGLPSYEQYF.

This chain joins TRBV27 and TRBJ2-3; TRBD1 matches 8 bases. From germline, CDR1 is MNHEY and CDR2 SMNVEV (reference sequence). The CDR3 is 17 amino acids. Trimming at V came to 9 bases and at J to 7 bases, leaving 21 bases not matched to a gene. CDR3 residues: CASRKSGGQGIVNTQYF. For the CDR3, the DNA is TGTGCCAGTCGCAAAAGCGGAGGACAGGGTATTGTGAATACGCAGTATTTT.

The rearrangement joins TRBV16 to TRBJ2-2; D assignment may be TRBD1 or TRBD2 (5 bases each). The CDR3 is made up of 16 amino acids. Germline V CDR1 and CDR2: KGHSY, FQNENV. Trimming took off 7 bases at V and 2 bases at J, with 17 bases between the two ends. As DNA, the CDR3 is TGTGCCAGCACGTCTTTCGGGACGACCAACACCGGGGAGCTGTTTTTT. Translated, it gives CASTSFGTTNTGELFF.

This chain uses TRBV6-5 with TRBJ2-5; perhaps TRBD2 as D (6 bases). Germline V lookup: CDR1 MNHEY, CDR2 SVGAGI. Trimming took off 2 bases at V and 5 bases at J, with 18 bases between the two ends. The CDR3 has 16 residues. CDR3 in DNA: TGTGCCAGCAGTTACGGTATAGTGGCAGGGAGGGAGACCCAGTACTTC. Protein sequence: CASSYGIVAGRETQYF.

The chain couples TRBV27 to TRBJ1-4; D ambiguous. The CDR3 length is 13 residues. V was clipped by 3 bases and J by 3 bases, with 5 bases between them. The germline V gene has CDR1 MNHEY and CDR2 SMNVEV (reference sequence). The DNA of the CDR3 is TGTGCCAGCAGTTTCGGGCCTAATGAAAAACTGTTTTTT. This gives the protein CASSFGPNEKLFF. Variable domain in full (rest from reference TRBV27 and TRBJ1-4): EAQVTQNPRYLITVTGKKLTVTCSQNMNHEYMSWYRQDPGLGLRQIYYSMNVEVTDKGDVPEGYKVSRKEKRNFPLILESPSPNQTSLYFCASSFGPNEKLFFGSGTQLSVL.

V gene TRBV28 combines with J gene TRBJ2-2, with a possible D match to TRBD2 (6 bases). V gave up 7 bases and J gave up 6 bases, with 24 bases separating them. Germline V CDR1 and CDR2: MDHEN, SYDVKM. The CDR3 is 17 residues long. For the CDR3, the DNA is TGTGCCAGCACTAGAAGGGACTCGGGAAAGGGTCCCGGGGAGCTGTTTTTT. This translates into CASTRRDSGKGPGELFF.

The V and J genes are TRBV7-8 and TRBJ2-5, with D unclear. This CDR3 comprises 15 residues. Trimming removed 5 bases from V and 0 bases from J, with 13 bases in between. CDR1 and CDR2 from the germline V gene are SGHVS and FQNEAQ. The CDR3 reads CASSPTRINQETQYF. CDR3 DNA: TGTGCCAGCAGCCCCACCCGGATCAACCAAGAGACCCAGTACTTC.

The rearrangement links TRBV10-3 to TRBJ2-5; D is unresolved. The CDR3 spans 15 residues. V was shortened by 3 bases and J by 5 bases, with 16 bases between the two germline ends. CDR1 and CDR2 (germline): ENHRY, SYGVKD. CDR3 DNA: TGTGCCATCAGTGAAAGTCACGCACCTACGGAGACCCAGTACTTC. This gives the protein CAISESHAPTETQYF.

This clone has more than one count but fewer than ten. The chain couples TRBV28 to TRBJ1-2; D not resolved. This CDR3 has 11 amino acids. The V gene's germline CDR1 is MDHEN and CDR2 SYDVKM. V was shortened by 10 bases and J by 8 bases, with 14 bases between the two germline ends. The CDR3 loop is CATALGRGYTF. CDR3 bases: TGTGCCACCGCCTTGGGTCGGGGCTACACCTTC.

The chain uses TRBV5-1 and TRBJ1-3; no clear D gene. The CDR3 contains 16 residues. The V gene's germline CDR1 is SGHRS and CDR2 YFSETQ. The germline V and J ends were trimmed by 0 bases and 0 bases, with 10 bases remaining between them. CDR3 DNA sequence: TGCGCCAGCAGCTTGGGGCGGGTAGACTCTGGAAACACCATATATTTT. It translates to CASSLGRVDSGNTIYF.

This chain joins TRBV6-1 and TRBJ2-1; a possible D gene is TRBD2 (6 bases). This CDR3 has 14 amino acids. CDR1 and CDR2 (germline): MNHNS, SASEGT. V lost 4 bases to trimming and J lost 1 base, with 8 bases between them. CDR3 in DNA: TGTGCCAGCAGTGCGGGGGAGTCCTACAATGAGCAGTTCTTC. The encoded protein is CASSAGESYNEQFF.